This TCR beta chain is from a study of Ad26.COV2.S vaccination and SARS-CoV-2 variants. Turning to the study itself: Once, or twice with 56 days between doses, Ad26.COV2.S was given intramuscularly. Findings and limits, study-wide: Measurement of non-spike TCR breadth gave similar results in vaccine and placebo recipients.

Notes on this clone: Its antigen remains unknown.

Repertoires were generated with immunoSEQ multiplex PCR, while TCRdb's copy carries only in-frame clones and drops some. The repertoire consists of about 500,000 clones, with roughly 87% occurring once and the leading ten covering more than 1.5%. The treatment was: 15 to 20 received Ad26.COV2.S at low or high dose, single or two shots; 5 received placebo; per-sample allocation not given. Material that was analyzed had been drawn on day 63 after the first vaccine or placebo injection. The study used a vaccine consisting of an Ad26 vector that expressed Wuhan-strain SARS-CoV-2 spike. The TCR originated in a person aged 18-65 years who received the Ad26.COV2.S COVID-19 vaccine or a placebo. This sample comprised peripheral blood, obtained in a trial of Ad26.COV2.S vaccine versus placebo.

The CDR3 sequence: CAISEMARGGYTF. In nucleotides, the CDR3 is TGTGCCATCAGTGAGATGGCTAGGGGCGGCTACACCTTC. This sequence joins TRBV10-3 and TRBJ1-2; perhaps TRBD1 as D (5 bases). CDR3 length equals 13 residues. Germline CDR1 is ENHRY and CDR2 is SYGVKD. Trimming removed 2 bases from V and 8 bases from J, with 12 bases in between.